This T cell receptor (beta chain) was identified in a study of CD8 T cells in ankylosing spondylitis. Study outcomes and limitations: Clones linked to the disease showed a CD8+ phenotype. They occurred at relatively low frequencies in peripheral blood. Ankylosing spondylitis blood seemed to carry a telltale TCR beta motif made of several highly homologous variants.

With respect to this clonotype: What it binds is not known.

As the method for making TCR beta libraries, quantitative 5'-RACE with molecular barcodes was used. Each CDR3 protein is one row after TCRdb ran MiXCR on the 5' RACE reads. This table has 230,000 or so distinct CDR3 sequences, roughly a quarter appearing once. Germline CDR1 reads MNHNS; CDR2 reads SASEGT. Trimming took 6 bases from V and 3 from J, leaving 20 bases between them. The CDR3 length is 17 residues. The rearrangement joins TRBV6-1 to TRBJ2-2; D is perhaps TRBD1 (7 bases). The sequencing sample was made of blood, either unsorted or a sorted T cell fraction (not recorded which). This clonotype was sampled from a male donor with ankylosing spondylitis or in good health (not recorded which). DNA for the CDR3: TGTGCCAGCAGAGACCTGACAGGGAGGATGGACACCGGGGAGCTGTTTTTT. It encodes CASRDLTGRMDTGELFF.